Presented here are 18 T cell receptor beta chains from one specimen sequenced in a study of T cell responses to AZD1222 COVID-19 vaccine. This table comes from immunoSEQ multiplex PCR, and its TCRdb copy is limited to in-frame clones, with some not included. The sample lists 180,000 or so clones; about 93% were seen once. The source material was peripheral blood, sampled on day 0 of AZD1222 vaccination. The receptors here all came from an adult in good health.

The chain uses TRBV11-2 and TRBJ2-1, with TRBD2 as a possible D gene (6 bases). Trimming removed 1 base from V and 9 bases from J, with 13 bases in between. CDR3 size: 14 residues. Germline V CDR1 and CDR2: SGHAT, FQNNGV. The CDR3 spells CASSLVTGEVEQFF. In DNA, the CDR3 is TGTGCCAGCAGCTTAGTTACGGGAGAAGTTGAGCAGTTCTTC. The full variable domain, rest sourced from reference TRBV11-2 and TRBJ2-1, is EAGVAQSPRYKIIEKRQSVAFWCNPISGHATLYWYQQILGQGPKLLIQFQNNGVVDDSQLPKDRFSAERLKGVDSTLKIQPAKLEDSAVYLCASSLVTGEVEQFFGPGTRLTVL.

This chain's CDR3 is CASSPPGRDYGYTF. In DNA, the CDR3 is TGTGCCAGCAGCCCTCCTGGCCGGGACTATGGCTACACCTTC. The chain uses TRBV5-5 and TRBJ1-2; D gene ambiguous. V lost 4 bases, J lost 3 bases, and 13 bases lay in between. Per germline, CDR1 SGHKS and CDR2 YYEKEE (reference sequence). The CDR3 is 14 residues long.

The rearrangement joins TRBV27 to TRBJ2-6; D may be TRBD1 (5 bases). The CDR3 totals 16 residues. CDR1 and CDR2 (germline): MNHEY, SMNVEV (reference sequence). The V end lost 3 bases, the J end lost 0 bases, and 9 bases lay between the germline ends. In nucleotides, the CDR3 is TGTGCCAGCAGTTTTCGGACAAGCTCTGGGGCCAACGTCCTGACTTTC. Its translation: CASSFRTSSGANVLTF.

This clone has only one observation. The chain has TRBV3-1 (or the pseudogene TRBV3-2) and TRBJ2-2, with D possibly called TRBD1 or TRBD2 (5 bases each). V was pared by 3 bases and J by 8 bases, with 7 bases between. The V gene's germline CDR1 is LGHDT and CDR2 YNNKEL (reference sequence). The CDR3 is 12 residues long. For the CDR3, the DNA is TGTGCCAGCAGCCAGGGGGTAGGGGAGCTGTTTTTT. Amino acid sequence: CASSQGVGELFF.

The chain carries TRBV7-3 and TRBJ2-2; tentatively, D is TRBD1 or TRBD2 (5 bases each). Trimming cost V 4 bases and J 2 bases, with 11 bases left between them. CDR1 is SGHTA and CDR2 is FQGTGA in the germline V gene. The CDR3 is 15 amino acids. CDR3 in amino acids: CASSSFGANTGELFF. Here the CDR3 DNA reads TGTGCCAGCAGCTCCTTCGGGGCCAACACCGGGGAGCTGTTTTTT.

This chain uses TRBV27 with TRBJ2-1; D may correspond to TRBD1 or TRBD2 (7 bases each). V was shortened by 10 bases and J by 9 bases, with 13 bases between the two germline ends. The CDR3 extends over 11 amino acids. Germline CDR1 reads MNHEY; CDR2 reads SMNVEV (reference sequence). CDR3 coding DNA: TGTGCCACCGCCAGGGGGGGTGAGCAGTTCTTC. Residues: CATARGGEQFF.

The V and J genes are TRBV9 and TRBJ1-2; 8 bases map to TRBD1. V lost 3 bases to trimming and J lost 3 bases; unmatched junction nucleotides: 4. The germline V gene has CDR1 SGDLS and CDR2 YYNGEE. This CDR3 contains 14 residues. CDR3 coding DNA: TGTGCCAGCAGCGATGGACAGGGATACTATGGCTACACCTTC. Its protein is CASSDGQGYYGYTF.

This chain connects TRBV19 to TRBJ2-3, with TRBD2 identical over 13 bases. In germline, CDR1 is LNHDA, CDR2 SQIVND (reference sequence). Trimming at V came to 5 bases and at J to 5 bases, leaving 4 bases not matched to a gene. This CDR3 region has 15 residues. CDR3 protein: CASSWRTSGGDTQYF. In nucleotides, the CDR3 is TGTGCCAGTAGTTGGAGGACTAGCGGGGGAGATACGCAGTATTTT.

The V call is TRBV5-1, the J call TRBJ1-4, with a weak D call TRBD1 (6 bases). This CDR3 comprises 15 residues. Trimming removed 1 base from V and 3 bases from J, with 10 bases in between. Germline V gives CDR1 SGHRS, CDR2 YFSETQ. CDR3 amino acids: CASSLWGQANEKLFF. The CDR3 DNA reads as TGCGCCAGCAGCTTGTGGGGACAAGCTAATGAAAAACTGTTTTTT.

J is TRBJ2-1 and V is TRBV5-4; D gene ambiguous. Trimming stripped 0 bases from V and 6 bases from J, with 16 bases between. CDR1 is SGHNT, CDR2 YYREEE, per germline (reference sequence). The CDR3 has 16 amino acids. The CDR3 bases are TGTGCCAGCAGCTTGGCCAAGGCAGGTTTAGGCAATGAGCAGTTCTTC. Translation: CASSLAKAGLGNEQFF.

This chain links TRBV2 with TRBJ2-5, with 10 nucleotides matching TRBD2. The CDR3 contains 16 residues. V trimming: 9 bases; J trimming: 0 bases; junction bases outside the gene matches: 10. Germline CDR1 SNHLY, CDR2 FYNNEI. The CDR3 loop is CASRDRTSGYQETQYF. CDR3 in DNA: TGTGCCAGTCGAGACCGGACTAGCGGATACCAAGAGACCCAGTACTTC.

The V and J genes are TRBV25-1 and TRBJ2-7; possibly TRBD1 or TRBD2 for D (5 bases each). CDR3 length equals 13 residues. Germline CDR1 is MGHDK and CDR2 is SYGVNS. Trimming took 10 bases from V and 4 from J, leaving 17 bases between them. CDR3 protein: CATNSGPLYEQYF. The CDR3, as DNA: TGTGCCACCAACTCGGGACCCTTGTACGAGCAGTACTTC.

This chain links TRBV27 with TRBJ2-7; D gene ambiguous. V lost 4 bases and J lost 0, with 16 bases in between. CDR1 and CDR2 (germline): MNHEY, SMNVEV (reference sequence). CDR3 length: 16 amino acids. The CDR3 protein is CASSSYYPVFSYEQYF. In nucleotides, the CDR3 is TGTGCCAGCAGTTCTTACTACCCAGTCTTCTCCTACGAGCAGTACTTC.

This clone was detected a few times. The chain joins TRBV27 to TRBJ2-7; 10 positions agree with TRBD1. CDR3 length: 17 amino acids. The V gene end was trimmed by 6 bases and the J gene end by 5 bases; junction bases not matched to a gene: 16. From germline, CDR1 is MNHEY and CDR2 SMNVEV (reference sequence). This chain's CDR3 is CASRPRAWGTGVDEQYF. The DNA of the CDR3 is TGTGCCAGCAGGCCCCGGGCTTGGGGGACAGGGGTGGACGAGCAGTACTTC.

This chain uses TRBV27 with TRBJ1-6; 9 bases match TRBD1. In germline, CDR1 is MNHEY, CDR2 SMNVEV (reference sequence). This CDR3 spans 15 amino acids. The ends lost 8 bases at V and 9 bases at J; junction bases unmatched: 11. This CDR3 reads CASALGGTGSSPLHF. CDR3 sequence (DNA): TGTGCCAGCGCTCTCGGGGGGACAGGGAGTTCACCCCTCCACTTT.

The table lists this clone with a count of one. The chain uses TRBV28 and TRBJ2-1; D is perhaps TRBD1 (6 bases). The germline V gene encodes CDR1 MDHEN and CDR2 SYDVKM. Trimming removed 1 base at V and 0 bases at J, with 7 bases between. The CDR3 totals 15 residues. The CDR3 DNA is TGTGCCAGCAGTTTATTCAGGGGCTCCTACAATGAGCAGTTCTTC. Translation gives CASSLFRGSYNEQFF. Full variable domain (outside the CDR3, taken from reference TRBV28 and TRBJ2-1): DVKVTQSSRYLVKRTGEKVFLECVQDMDHENMFWYRQDPGLGLRLIYFSYDVKMKEKGDIPEGYSVSREKKERFSLILESASTNQTSMYLCASSLFRGSYNEQFFGPGTRLTVL.

The chain joins TRBV5-5 to TRBJ1-1, with D unresolved. V lost 0 bases, J lost 7 bases, and 7 bases lay in between. CDR1 and CDR2 (germline): SGHKS, YYEKEE (reference sequence). CDR3 length: 12 residues. CDR3 residues: CASSLGLDEAFF. The CDR3 nucleotides read TGTGCCAGCAGCTTGGGGTTGGATGAAGCTTTCTTT.

The V gene is TRBV6-4, the J gene TRBJ2-1; D unresolved. Deletions cut 4 bases from V and 5 bases from J, with 9 bases between. CDR3 length: 13 residues. The germline gives CDR1 MRHNA, CDR2 SNTAGT. CDR3 coding DNA: TGTGCCAGCAGTGTCGGAATGGACAATGAGCAGTTCTTC. The encoded protein is CASSVGMDNEQFF.